This T cell receptor (beta chain) comes out of a study of cytomegalovirus exposure and HLA in healthy donors. Across the whole study: Unique TCR beta sequences numbering over 100 million came from around 180 million T cells in an earlier analysis. Around 78 million unique TCR sequences came from HLA-typed donors in an early release.

Study observations and caveats: Cytomegalovirus association was listed for 164 TCR beta chains. Previous analysis showed most TCR beta V segments were productive about 90% or about 30% of the time.

This CDR3 spans 15 amino acids. CDR1 SGHDT and CDR2 YYEEEE come from the germline V gene. Germline trimming cut 4 bases from V and 5 bases from J; bases unmatched to any gene: 7. Details on this clone: As yet, its antigen is unknown.

Both 60 Vbeta primers and 13 Jbeta primers went into the PCR. Libraries were prepared by immunoSEQ multiplex PCR; TCRdb keeps only in-frame clonotypes and omits some of them. The sample consists of around 120,000 clones, 65% to 90% of them appearing once. The chain employs TRBV5-6 and TRBJ2-5, with 11 bases fitting TRBD2. This sequence was found in a male donor in good health and CMV-seropositive. Sequenced: PBMCs. In DNA form, the CDR3 reads TGTGCCAGCAGCACGCTAGCGGGAGGAGGGGAGACCCAGTACTTC. This sequence encodes CASSTLAGGGETQYF. Full variable domain (outside the CDR3, taken from reference TRBV5-6 and TRBJ2-5): DAGVTQSPTHLIKTRGQQVTLRCSPKSGHDTVSWYQQALGQGPQFIFQYYEEEERQRGNFPDRFSGHQFPNYSSELNVNALLLGDSALYLCASSTLAGGGETQYFGPGTRLLVL.